What follows are 9 T cell receptor beta chains derived from one specimen sequenced in a study of blood T cell repertoires in COVID-19. TCRdb's copy holds only in-frame clones and misses some; the assay was immunoSEQ multiplex PCR. The sample lists around 80,000 clones; approximately 85% were seen once. The sample taken for sequencing was peripheral blood. These receptors all come from a man aged 45 to 65 with COVID-19, enrolled during active disease.

The chain recombines TRBV6-4 with TRBJ1-6; TRBD1 is a possible D gene (5 bases). The CDR3 spans 15 residues. V lost 2 bases, J lost 1 base, and 6 bases lay in between. Germline assignment: CDR1 MRHNA and CDR2 SNTAGT. CDR3 nucleotide sequence: TGTGCCAGCAGTGACAGGGGATCCTATAATTCACCCCTCCACTTT. Encoded protein: CASSDRGSYNSPLHF.

The chain combines TRBV3-1 (or the pseudogene TRBV3-2) with TRBJ2-1; TRBD1 matches 9 bases. This CDR3 comprises 17 residues. Trimming took 4 bases from V and 1 from J; bases not matched to a gene: 8. Germline CDR1 reads LGHDT; CDR2 reads YNNKEL (reference sequence). The CDR3 here is CASSPPGTGPSYNEQFF. CDR3 nucleotides: TGTGCCAGCAGCCCACCCGGGACAGGGCCGTCCTACAATGAGCAGTTCTTC.

V gene TRBV9 combines with J gene TRBJ1-1; TRBD1 matches 7 bases. The CDR3 extends over 15 amino acids. The V segment lost 3 bases and the J segment 4 bases; nucleotides outside the gene matches: 9. CDR1 is SGDLS and CDR2 is YYNGEE in the germline V gene. CDR3 sequence reads: CASSERQGASTEAFF. The CDR3 bases are TGTGCCAGCAGCGAACGACAGGGAGCATCCACTGAAGCTTTCTTT.

V is TRBV28 and J is TRBJ1-5; perhaps TRBD1 as D (6 bases). The ends were cut back, 4 bases at V and 3 bases at J, with 19 bases in the middle. The CDR3 totals 17 residues. Germline V lookup: CDR1 MDHEN, CDR2 SYDVKM. CDR3 region: CASSSPGTRAPNQPQHF. The CDR3 nucleotides are TGTGCCAGCAGTTCCCCCGGGACACGGGCACCCAATCAGCCCCAGCATTTT.

DNA for the CDR3: TGCGCCAGCAGCCAAGAGCGTTTCTACGAGCAGTACTTC. Protein: CASSQERFYEQYF. The V and J genes are TRBV4-3 and TRBJ2-7, with D unresolved. Germline assignment: CDR1 LGHNA and CDR2 YSLEER. The CDR3 totals 13 residues. V shed 0 bases and J shed 3 bases, with 6 bases lying between them.

The chain is built from TRBV28 and TRBJ1-1; no reliable D call. Trimming pared 6 bases from V and 4 bases from J, leaving 9 bases between. The CDR3 runs 12 residues. CDR1 MDHEN and CDR2 SYDVKM come from the germline V gene. The CDR3 loop reads CASRVQPTEAFF. CDR3 coding DNA: TGTGCCAGCAGGGTACAGCCCACTGAAGCTTTCTTT.

The V call is TRBV9, the J call TRBJ1-1; 8 nucleotides match TRBD1. Germline values: CDR1 SGDLS, CDR2 YYNGEE. V was clipped by 5 bases and J by 4 bases; unmatched bases: 4. The CDR3 has 13 amino acids. The CDR3 is CASSSTGATEAFF. The CDR3 DNA sequence: TGTGCCAGCAGTTCGACAGGGGCCACTGAAGCTTTCTTT. The full variable domain, rest sourced from reference TRBV9 and TRBJ1-1, is DSGVTQTPKHLITATGQRVTLRCSPRSGDLSVYWYQQSLDQGLQFLIQYYNGEERAKGNILERFSAQQFPDLHSELNLSSLELGDSALYFCASSSTGATEAFFGQGTRLTVV.

The chain joins TRBV5-1 to TRBJ1-1; maybe TRBD1 (5 bases). V was shortened by 5 bases and J by 1 base, with 15 bases between the two germline ends. Per the germline V gene, CDR1 is SGHRS and CDR2 is YFSETQ. CDR3 length: 15 residues. As DNA, the CDR3 is TGCGCCAGCAGTGAGCAGGGTCGAGGGAACACTGAAGCTTTCTTT. Encoded protein: CASSEQGRGNTEAFF.

This clone occurred many times. The chain combines TRBV7-9 with TRBJ2-7; TRBD1 matches at 8 bases. Germline-derived CDR1 and CDR2 are SEHNR and FQNEAQ (reference sequence). The CDR3 covers 14 residues. V dropped 5 bases and J dropped 6; count of bases not matched to a gene: 9. The CDR3 protein is CASSRATGAGEQYF. Written as DNA, the CDR3 is TGTGCCAGCAGCCGGGCGACAGGGGCAGGCGAGCAGTACTTC.